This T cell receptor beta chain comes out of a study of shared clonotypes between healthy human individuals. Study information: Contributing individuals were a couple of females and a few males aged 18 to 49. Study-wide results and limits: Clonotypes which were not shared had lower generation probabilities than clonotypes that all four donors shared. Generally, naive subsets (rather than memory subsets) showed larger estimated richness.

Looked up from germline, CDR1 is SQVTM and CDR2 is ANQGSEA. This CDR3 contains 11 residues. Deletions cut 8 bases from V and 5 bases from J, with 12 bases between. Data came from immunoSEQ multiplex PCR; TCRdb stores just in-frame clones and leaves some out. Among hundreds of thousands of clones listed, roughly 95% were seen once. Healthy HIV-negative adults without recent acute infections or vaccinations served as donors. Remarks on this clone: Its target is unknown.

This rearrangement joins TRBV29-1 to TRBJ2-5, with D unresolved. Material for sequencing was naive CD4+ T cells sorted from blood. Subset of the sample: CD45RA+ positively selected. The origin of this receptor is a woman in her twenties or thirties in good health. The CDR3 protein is CSLRSAETQYF. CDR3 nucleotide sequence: TGCAGCCTACGATCCGCCGAGACCCAGTACTTC.